This TCR beta chain appears in the sequencing data of a study of cytomegalovirus exposure and HLA in healthy donors. Germline V lookup: CDR1 SNHLY, CDR2 FYNNEI. Trimming took off 5 bases at V and 4 bases at J, with 18 bases between the two ends. The CDR3 loop spans 16 amino acids. Each of the donors was a healthy bone marrow donor. Both 60 Vbeta primers and 13 Jbeta primers went into the PCR. Sequencing used immunoSEQ multiplex PCR; TCRdb keeps in-frame clones, though not all of them. The sample shows roughly 220,000 clones, roughly 84% of them seen only once. The source is a middle-aged man in good health and CMV-seronegative. The J gene is TRBJ1-5, the V gene TRBV2; TRBD1 might be the D (6 bases). The sequenced material came from PBMCs. CDR3 region: CASSLDRPQGNQPQHF. The CDR3 DNA reads as TGTGCCAGCAGTCTCGACAGGCCCCAGGGAAATCAGCCCCAGCATTTT.